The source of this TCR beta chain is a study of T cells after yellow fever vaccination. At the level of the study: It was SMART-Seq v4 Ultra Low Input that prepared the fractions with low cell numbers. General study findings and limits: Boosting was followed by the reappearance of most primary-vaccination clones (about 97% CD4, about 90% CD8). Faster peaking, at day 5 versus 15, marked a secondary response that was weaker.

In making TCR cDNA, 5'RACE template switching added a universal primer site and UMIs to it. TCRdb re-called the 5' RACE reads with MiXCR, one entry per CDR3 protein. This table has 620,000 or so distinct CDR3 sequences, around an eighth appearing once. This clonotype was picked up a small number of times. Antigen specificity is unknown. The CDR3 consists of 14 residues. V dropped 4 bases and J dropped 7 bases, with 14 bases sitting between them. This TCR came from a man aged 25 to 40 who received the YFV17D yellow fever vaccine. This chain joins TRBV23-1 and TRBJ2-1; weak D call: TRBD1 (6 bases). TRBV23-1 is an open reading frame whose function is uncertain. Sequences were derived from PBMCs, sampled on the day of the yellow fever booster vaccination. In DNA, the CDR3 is TGCGCCAGCAGTCCTCTATCCCAGGGGAATGAGCAGTTCTTC. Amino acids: CASSPLSQGNEQFF.